A selection of T cell receptor beta chains follows, all from one sample in a study of response to subunit inactivated influenza vaccine. Via MiXCR, TCRdb re-called the RT-PCR reads, giving one row per CDR3 protein. This table has around 480,000 distinct CDR3 sequences, about 15% appearing once. Sequenced material: CD4+ T cells sorted from PBMCs, taken around 2 years after vaccination. The receptors were gathered from a man between 45 and 75 years old who received an inactivated influenza vaccine. The CDR3 runs from the conserved cysteine through the conserved F or W. Each record gives: V gene, J gene, CDR3 protein.

V gene: TRBV4-3
J gene: TRBJ2-7
CDR3 protein: CASSQDRGSYYEQYF

V gene: TRBV28
J gene: TRBJ1-5
CDR3 protein: CASSLRQGWDQPQHF

V gene: TRBV12-3/TRBV12-4
J gene: TRBJ1-2
CDR3 protein: CASSSFRGTYGYTF

V gene: TRBV29-1
J gene: TRBJ1-1
CDR3 protein: CSVEVSPAFF

V gene: TRBV10-3
J gene: TRBJ2-7
CDR3 protein: CAISGTRYEQYF

V gene: TRBV10-3
J gene: TRBJ2-3
CDR3 protein: CAISESILAGGLTDTQYF

V gene: TRBV12-3/TRBV12-4
J gene: TRBJ1-1
CDR3 protein: CASNSDQTTEAFF

V gene: TRBV5-1
J gene: TRBJ1-2
CDR3 protein: CASSLEAGRTYGYTF

V gene: TRBV4-2
J gene: TRBJ2-1
CDR3 protein: CASSGEAWNEQFF

V gene: TRBV28
J gene: TRBJ1-2
CDR3 protein: CASSFKGTYGYTF

V gene: TRBV20-1
J gene: TRBJ1-2
CDR3 protein: CSARDRAGFAYGYTF